This TCR beta chain was recovered during a study of CD8 T cells in Susac syndrome. Whole-study context: Treatment status at blood draw for the Susac syndrome patients was therapy-naive, corticosteroids, or intravenous immunoglobulin alone.

RNA in amounts of roughly 0.5 to 1 ug was reverse transcribed with random hexamers. TCRdb re-called the immunoSEQ multiplex PCR reads through MiXCR, storing one row per CDR3 protein. The repertoire has around 170,000 distinct CDR3 sequences, approximately 95% of them found once; the top ten carry roughly 0.15%. The CDR3 runs to 17 residues. Germline CDR1 KGHSH, CDR2 LQKENI. The J segment lost 1 base and the V segment lost 0 bases, leaving 5 bases of the junction unmatched. The study sequenced TCR beta in blood CD8+ and CD4+ T cells. This clonotype has a single count. Its antigen is not identified. General study findings and limits: In Susac syndrome, CD8+ expansion was highest in TEMRA and active disease. The authors found around 17 Susac-specific public clones in total CD8+ repertoires and roughly five in CD8+ TEMRA repertoires.

Input material: CD8+ T cells from PBMCs. The V gene is TRBV18, the J gene TRBJ2-3; 9 nucleotides agree with TRBD2. The receptor was isolated from a human donor with Susac syndrome. This CDR3 reads CASSPPEREARTDTQYF. The CDR3 DNA follows: TGTGCCAGCTCACCACCGGAGCGGGAGGCCCGCACAGATACGCAGTATTTT. Together with reference TRBV18 and TRBJ2-3, the CDR3 gives the full variable domain: NAGVMQNPRHLVRRRGQEARLRCSPMKGHSHVYWYRQLPEEGLKFMVYLQKENIIDESGMPKERFSAEFPKEGPSILRIQQVVRGDSAAYFCASSPPEREARTDTQYFGPGTRLTVL.